These T cell receptor beta chains were read from a single sample in a study of blood T cell repertoires in COVID-19. Sequencing used immunoSEQ multiplex PCR; TCRdb keeps in-frame clones, though not all of them. The sample yields approximately 210,000 clones, approximately 90% seen once. The sample comprised peripheral blood. These receptor sequences come from a human donor in a cohort sampled during active COVID-19. CDR3s leave out the opening cysteine and the closing phenylalanine or tryptophan. Expanded clones are given a class, and other clones once, few, many or no size at all.

v_gene: TRBV11-2; abundance: -; len: 17; j_gene: TRBJ1-4; CDR3aa: ASSYLRDRGRLVDEKLF
v_gene: TRBV27; abundance: -; len: 13; j_gene: TRBJ2-3; CDR3aa: ASIGRGRGTDTQY
v_gene: TRBV2; abundance: few; len: 13; j_gene: TRBJ2-2; CDR3aa: ASSEQGLVTGELF
v_gene: TRBV6-2/TRBV6-3; abundance: -; len: 13; j_gene: TRBJ1-2; CDR3aa: ASSSSSRAFYGYT
v_gene: TRBV30; abundance: few; len: 11; j_gene: TRBJ2-6; CDR3aa: AWRPLWANVLT
v_gene: TRBV19; abundance: once; len: 11; j_gene: TRBJ2-3; CDR3aa: ASSIGGTDTQY
v_gene: TRBV28; abundance: -; len: 12; j_gene: TRBJ2-7; CDR3aa: ASSLPLTGYEQY
v_gene: TRBV15; abundance: -; len: 14; j_gene: TRBJ2-5; CDR3aa: ATSRPTGVGDATQY
v_gene: TRBV6-2/TRBV6-3; abundance: -; len: 15; j_gene: TRBJ1-3; CDR3aa: ASSPRGGYSSGNTIY
v_gene: TRBV6-1; abundance: -; len: 14; j_gene: TRBJ2-7; CDR3aa: ASSEVADPPLYEQY
v_gene: TRBV6-2/TRBV6-3; abundance: once; len: 13; j_gene: TRBJ2-7; CDR3aa: ASSYPTGSRGEQY
v_gene: TRBV9; abundance: -; len: 12; j_gene: TRBJ1-5; CDR3aa: ASSVEGGVQPQH
v_gene: TRBV9; abundance: -; len: 15; j_gene: TRBJ2-3; CDR3aa: ASSVVSGTGSTDTQY